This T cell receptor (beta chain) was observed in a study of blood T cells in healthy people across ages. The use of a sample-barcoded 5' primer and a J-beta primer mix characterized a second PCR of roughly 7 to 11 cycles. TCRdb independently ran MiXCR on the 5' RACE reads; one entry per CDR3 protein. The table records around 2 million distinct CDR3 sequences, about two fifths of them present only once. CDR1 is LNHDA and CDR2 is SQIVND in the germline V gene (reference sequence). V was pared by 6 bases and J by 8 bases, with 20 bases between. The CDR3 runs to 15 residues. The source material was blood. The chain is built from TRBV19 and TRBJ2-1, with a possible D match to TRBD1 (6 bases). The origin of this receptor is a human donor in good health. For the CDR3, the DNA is TGTGCCAGTAGGTTGGTGACAGGAGGATGGGATGAGCAGTTCTTC. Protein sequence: CASRLVTGGWDEQFF.